This is a list of T cell receptor beta chains from one sample in a study of blood T cell repertoires in COVID-19. Produced via immunoSEQ multiplex PCR; TCRdb's table is partial and in-frame only. The repertoire holds approximately 330,000 clones, with around 92% as singletons. Sequenced input: PBMCs or T cells enriched from blood (not recorded which). These receptors originate from a woman in her twenties or thirties who had recovered from COVID-19. The CDR3 runs from the conserved cysteine through the conserved F or W. D genes are given only for firm matches. Clone sizes are given selectively: once, few, many, or a class where the clone is expanded.

clone size,D gene,J gene,V gene,CDR3 DNA,CDR3 protein
once,TRBD2,TRBJ2-1,TRBV10-1,TGCGCCAGCAGTGAGTCGAGGGGACTAGCGGACTACAATGAGCAGCTCTTC,CASSESRGLADYNEQLF
NA,TRBD2,TRBJ2-1,TRBV7-9,TGTGCCAGCAGCTCCCGGGTAGCGGGAGGTTCTTACAATGAGCAGTTCTTC,CASSSRVAGGSYNEQFF
once,TRBD2,TRBJ2-3,TRBV3-1/TRBV3-2,TGTGCCAGCAGCCAAGGGACTAGCGGCACAGATACGCAGTATTTT,CASSQGTSGTDTQYF
once,TRBD2,TRBJ2-1,TRBV28,TGTGCCAGCAGGCCGGCTAGCGGGAGTAATGAGCAGTTCTTC,CASRPASGSNEQFF
NA,NA,TRBJ2-2,TRBV6-1,TGTGCCAGCAGTGGAACCGGGACACTGAACACCGGGGAGCTGTTTTTT,CASSGTGTLNTGELFF
NA,TRBD2,TRBJ2-7,TRBV7-2,TGTGCCAGCAGCTTAGAAGGTTGGCTAGCGGCCACCTACGAGCAGTACTTC,CASSLEGWLAATYEQYF
once,NA,TRBJ1-4,TRBV11-2,TGTGCCAGCAGCTTAGCCAGGGAAGTTTTTTGGGGTAATGAAAAACTGTTTTTT,CASSLAREVFWGNEKLFF
NA,NA,TRBJ2-3,TRBV5-1,TGCGCCAGCAGCTTAATTGCGATACAGATGGCAGATACGCAGTATTTT,CASSLIAIQMADTQYF
NA,NA,TRBJ2-7,TRBV6-6,TGTGCCAGCAGCCTCAATAGCGAGCGGAGCTCCTACGAGCAGTACTTC,CASSLNSERSSYEQYF
NA,NA,TRBJ2-3,TRBV20-1,TGCAGTGAGACTAGCACAGATACGCAGTATTTT,CSETSTDTQYF
once,NA,TRBJ2-7,TRBV9,TGTGCCAGCAGCGTAGCTATACGTTCCGAGCAGTACTTC,CASSVAIRSEQYF
NA,NA,TRBJ2-3,TRBV13,TGTGCCAGCAGCTTAGCAGGGTCTAGCACAGATACGCAGTATTTT,CASSLAGSSTDTQYF
NA,TRBD1,TRBJ1-3,TRBV6-2/TRBV6-3,TGTGCCAGCAGCCCGGGACAGTACCGAAACACCATATATTTT,CASSPGQYRNTIYF
NA,TRBD1,TRBJ1-2,TRBV2,TGTGCCAGCAGTGAAGCGACAGGGTGGGTCGGTGGCTACACCTTC,CASSEATGWVGGYTF
NA,TRBD2,TRBJ2-1,TRBV7-9,TGTGCCAGCAGCTTAGGCGGGGGGCATGAGCAGTTCTTC,CASSLGGGHEQFF
NA,NA,TRBJ1-2,TRBV3-1/TRBV3-2,TGTGCCAGCAACGATAGAGGCCGTAGGAACGGCTACACCTTC,CASNDRGRRNGYTF
NA,NA,TRBJ2-3,TRBV4-3,TGCGCCAGCAGCCAAGGAGTCCGGAGCACAGATACGCAGTATTTT,CASSQGVRSTDTQYF
NA,TRBD1,TRBJ1-2,TRBV2,TGTGCCACCGTGGGGACTTACAGGGGTTATGGCTACACCTTC,CATVGTYRGYGYTF
NA,TRBD1,TRBJ1-2,TRBV19,TGTGCCAGTAGTATCGGACAGGGGTATGGCTACACCTTC,CASSIGQGYGYTF
NA,TRBD1,TRBJ1-5,TRBV10-2,TGCGCCAGCAGTGAACAGGGGGAGCAGCCCCAGCATTTT,CASSEQGEQPQHF
NA,TRBD2,TRBJ2-4,TRBV19,TGTGCCACCAGCGGGACCCCAATTACCAAAAACATTCAGTACTTC,CATSGTPITKNIQYF
NA,NA,TRBJ2-1,TRBV6-4,TGTGCCGCATGGTTTCGGGAGCAGTTCTTC,CAAWFREQFF
NA,NA,TRBJ2-7,TRBV6-5,TGTGCCAGCAGCTCCGGGACAAACTCCTACGAGCAGTACTTC,CASSSGTNSYEQYF
NA,TRBD2,TRBJ2-3,TRBV6-5,TGTGCCACTTCCCGCCCGACTAGCGGCACAGATACGCAGTATTTT,CATSRPTSGTDTQYF
NA,NA,TRBJ1-2,TRBV14,TGTGCCAGCAGCCACAATTCACAGGGACGAGGCTACACCTTC,CASSHNSQGRGYTF
NA,TRBD1,TRBJ1-1,TRBV28,TGTGCCAGCAGTTTGGATTTGGGGACAGGGACCTACACTGAAGCTTTCTTT,CASSLDLGTGTYTEAFF
NA,TRBD2,TRBJ2-2,TRBV3-1/TRBV3-2,TGTGCCAGCAGGCAAACTAGCGGGATCGGCGGGGAGCTGTTTTTT,CASRQTSGIGGELFF
NA,NA,TRBJ2-1,TRBV5-1,TGCGCCAGCAGCCCCCGGGATGGGGGCTTGGATGAGCAGTTCTTC,CASSPRDGGLDEQFF
NA,NA,TRBJ2-1,TRBV25-1,TGTGCCAGCAGGCCTCCTCCAGGGGACAACTCCTACAATGAGCAGTTCTTC,CASRPPPGDNSYNEQFF
NA,TRBD1,TRBJ1-2,TRBV5-5,TGTGCCAGCAGTTCCGGACAGGGATTTGGCTTCGACTATGGCTACACCTTC,CASSSGQGFGFDYGYTF
NA,TRBD2,TRBJ2-3,TRBV7-3,TGTGCCAGCAGCTTGTTGGGACTAGCGTACACAGATACGCAGTATTTT,CASSLLGLAYTDTQYF
NA,NA,TRBJ2-7,TRBV18,TGTGCCAGCTCACCACTTCCGGGAAGGAAGACCTACGAGCAGTACTTC,CASSPLPGRKTYEQYF
NA,TRBD2,TRBJ2-5,TRBV7-9,TGTGCCAGCAGCTTACTCGCGGGACTAGAAGAGACCCAGTACTTC,CASSLLAGLEETQYF
once,NA,TRBJ1-2,TRBV27,TGTGCCAGCAGTCTACCGGCCCAGGGAATTTACTTC,CASSLPAQGIYF
few,NA,TRBJ2-2,TRBV28,TGTGCCAGCAAGACTGTTCAAAACACCGGGGAGCTGTTTTTT,CASKTVQNTGELFF
NA,NA,TRBJ2-7,TRBV7-9,TGTGCCAGCAGCTTCCCCATCGGCGCAGAGGGAGGCGAGCAGTACTTC,CASSFPIGAEGGEQYF
few,NA,TRBJ1-5,TRBV3-1/TRBV3-2,TGTGCCAGCAGCCAAACTCAGGATCGGCCCCAGCATTTT,CASSQTQDRPQHF
once,NA,TRBJ2-7,TRBV18,TGTGCCAGCTCACCTCGGACAGAGGCCTGGGAGCAGTACTTC,CASSPRTEAWEQYF
NA,NA,TRBJ2-3,TRBV6-2/TRBV6-3,TGTGCCAGCAGTTATAACTTTATAGATACGCAGTATTTT,CASSYNFIDTQYF
NA,TRBD1,TRBJ2-5,TRBV5-1,TGCGCCAGCAGCGGGAGACAGGGTGCGTCAGAGACCCAGTACTTC,CASSGRQGASETQYF
NA,TRBD1,TRBJ2-7,TRBV19,TGTGCCAGTAGCGCCGGGACAGGCGATTACGAGCAGTACTTC,CASSAGTGDYEQYF
NA,NA,TRBJ2-6,TRBV5-1,TGCGCCAGCAGCCCCTCCCCTGGGGCCAACGTCCTGACTTTC,CASSPSPGANVLTF
once,TRBD1,TRBJ2-7,TRBV12-5,TGTGCTAGTGGTTTGGGGCCTGGACAGGGTGGCTACGAGCAGTACTTC,CASGLGPGQGGYEQYF
once,NA,TRBJ2-7,TRBV5-1,TGCGCCAGCAGCTCGGGACTGGGCCCCTACGAGCAGTACTTC,CASSSGLGPYEQYF
NA,NA,TRBJ1-6,TRBV12-3/TRBV12-4,TGTGCCAGCAGTTTAATGAGGGATTCACCCCTCCACTTT,CASSLMRDSPLHF
few,TRBD1,TRBJ1-2,TRBV3-1/TRBV3-2,TGTGCCAGCAGCCTCGATCAGGACAGGGCGGATGGCTACACCTTC,CASSLDQDRADGYTF
NA,TRBD2,TRBJ2-1,TRBV5-1,TGCGCCAGCAGCTTGGAGGGTAGGAGCGGGAGGTCTAGTGAGCAGTTCTTC,CASSLEGRSGRSSEQFF
NA,NA,TRBJ1-5,TRBV28,TGTGCCAGCGGCTTAAGGGGGAATCAGCCCCAGCATTTT,CASGLRGNQPQHF
NA,NA,TRBJ2-7,TRBV7-6,TGTGCCAGCAGCCTATCGACTTTTTCCTACGAGCAGTACTTC,CASSLSTFSYEQYF
NA,NA,TRBJ2-7,TRBV6-2/TRBV6-3,TGTGCCAGCAGTTATCCATTCTACGAGCAGTACTTC,CASSYPFYEQYF
NA,NA,TRBJ2-1,TRBV5-1,TGCGCCAGCAGCACGGGGGTGGGAGGCAATGAGCAGTTCTTC,CASSTGVGGNEQFF
once,TRBD1,TRBJ1-3,TRBV28,TGTGCCAGCAGTCCCAACAGGGGTTCTGGAAACACCATATATTTT,CASSPNRGSGNTIYF
NA,NA,TRBJ1-4,TRBV5-1,TGCGCCAGCAGCTTGGGTATGGTGGAGGCAACTAATGAAAAACTGTTTTTT,CASSLGMVEATNEKLFF
NA,TRBD1,TRBJ1-1,TRBV15,TGTGCCACCAGCAGATACACAGGACAGGTCACTGAAGCTTTCTTT,CATSRYTGQVTEAFF